The subject of this entry is one T cell receptor beta chain. This clonotype occurred a few times. Its antigen remains undetermined. No quality values exist for individual bases; no much larger clone is one base distant. This entry comes from a study of T cells in Graves' hyperthyroidism and ophthalmopathy (dated by TCRdb to between 2019 and 2020). Turning to the overall study: To identify distinguishing TCR V-J signatures, a discovery cohort of some 100 patients was used, comprising 40 to 45 with Graves' ophthalmopathy and some 57 with stable Graves' hyperthyroidism. Prospective prediction of ophthalmopathy was tested in an independent validation cohort of some 19 hyperthyroidism patients and roughly 16 patients who later progressed to ophthalmopathy. The 75 to 100 discovery patients were divided at random into training and test sets in a 7:3 ratio. In several Graves' hyperthyroidism patients, the study also compared T-cell repertoires from thyroid tissue with T-cell repertoires from blood. Once sampling was done, hyperthyroidism patients were given methimazole at a starting dose of 30 mg daily, whereas ophthalmopathy patients were given high-dose intravenous methylprednisolone. The paper reports TCR Vbeta CDR3 sequencing of some 140 peripheral blood samples: 43 ophthalmopathy, roughly 74 hyperthyroidism and roughly 17 progressor patients. Overall study outcomes, separate from this receptor: Blood samples also contained most of the expanded thyroid clonotypes (frequency above 0.001), which suggests that blood repertoires may reflect thyroid immune responses. A 13 V-J signature model separated ophthalmopathy from stable hyperthyroidism, with over 85% sensitivity and about 81% specificity in cross-validation and 80%/75% in testing. No statistical method was used to fix the sample size in advance, and group allocation was not hidden from the investigators. In validation, the model predicted progression to ophthalmopathy with around 71% sensitivity and 72% to 85% specificity, a median of approximately 6.7 months before onset.

CDR1 and CDR2 (SGDLS, YYNGEE) derive from the germline V gene. From V the trimming removes 3 bases and from J it removes 4 bases, while the gene matches leave 10 bases of the junction unaccounted for. The CDR3 runs 17 residues from the cysteine to the phenylalanine. Only the CDR3 portion is preserved as DNA: 51 bases, with reading frame beginning at the first base. Stable Graves' hyperthyroidism was defined as the absence of progression to ophthalmopathy over 18 months of follow-up. Hyperthyroidism patients were aged 18 to 65 years and newly diagnosed, with disease duration of less than 2 months. Patients with uncontrolled infections, other autoimmune diseases, pregnancy or lactation were excluded. Diagnoses relied on clinical symptoms, serum thyroxine and TRAb, thyroid ultrasound and orbital computed tomography. Total RNA was extracted with Trizol reagent, and quality was checked on an Agilent 2100 Bioanalyzer.

TCR beta CDR3 regions were amplified from RNA transcripts. The first round of RT-PCR for the TCR CDR3 was performed with the HTBI primer set and the Qiagen OneStep RT-PCR kit. Libraries were constructed in a second round of multiplex PCR, after which size selection and purification were performed. Libraries were sequenced paired-end with 100 bp reads on an Illumina HiSeq2000. From the authors' description of their analysis: Raw data were processed with SOAPnuke, discarding reads with adapters, uncalled bases, mean Phred below 15, or no exact constant-primer or identifier match. COPE v1.2.5 was used to merge the high-quality paired reads, and each unique nucleotide sequence was defined as a clonotype. MiTCR v1.1 was used to align clonotypes to the IMGT TRBV, TRBD and TRBJ reference segments. The analysis included only V-J combinations with a frequency above 0.0001, which together covered 99% to 99.2% of the repertoires. A TCS score was defined as the ratio between F50 (clonal expansion) and ExV (chaos), using BLOSUM62-based TCRdist between CDR3 peptides within each V-J. Welch's t-statistics and random forest reduced some 510 V-J features to roughly 13, which were used in a naive Bayes classifier (R e1071). The Morisita-Horn index was used to measure how similar the thyroid and blood repertoires were. The public reads were reanalyzed by TCRdb: fastp trimming at Q25, MiXCR alignment, in-frame beta chains only. Rows with a matching CDR3 protein are joined into one entry that keeps the most common DNA and genes. The authors' filters were not applied to this entry. For this sample the table gives 500,000 to 600,000 distinct CDR3 sequences, of which roughly 46% were detected only once. Jointly, the top ten make up approximately 8.4% of the sample.

The TCR sequence derives from a woman in her late teens or twenties with Graves' hyperthyroidism. Sequenced material: peripheral blood or thyroid tissue (not recorded which). The chain joins TRBV9 to TRBJ2-2; 9 bases in the junction line up with TRBD2. Read as DNA, the sequence is TGTGCCAGCAGCGCCCGTGGTAGCGGGAGCAGCACCGGGGAGCTGTTTTTT. Its coded protein is CASSARGSGSSTGELFF.